This entry lists 29 T cell receptor beta chains sequenced from one sample in a study of CD8+CD57+ T cells in acquired aplastic anemia. The study profiled TCR beta VDJ and CDR3 using genomic DNA as template. TCRdb processed the reads anew with MiXCR; each CDR3 protein has one entry. The sample shows fewer than 200,000 distinct CDR3 sequences, 60% to 70% of them seen only once. Source material: sorted CD4+, CD8+, or CD8+CD57+ T cells (not recorded which) from PBMCs. The receptor set was obtained from a human donor in good health.

The sample holds a few counts of this clonotype. The chain couples TRBV2 to TRBJ2-7, with 8 bases that match TRBD1. The germline gives CDR1 SNHLY, CDR2 FYNNEI. Unmatched junction bases numbered 7, after V lost 6 bases and J lost 3 bases. This CDR3 is built from 14 residues. Here the CDR3 reads CASSPGQGFYEQYF. The DNA for the CDR3 is TGTGCCAGCAGCCCCGGACAGGGTTTCTACGAGCAGTACTTC. Variable domain in full (rest from reference TRBV2 and TRBJ2-7): EPEVTQTPSHQVTQMGQEVILRCVPISNHLYFYWYRQILGQKVEFLVSFYNNEISEKSEIFDDQFSVERPDGSNFTLKIRSTKLEDSAMYFCASSPGQGFYEQYFGPGTRLTVT.

The J gene is TRBJ1-3, the V gene TRBV6-5, with 7 positions matching TRBD1. Trimming cost V 5 bases and J 4 bases; bases outside gene matches: 2. In germline, CDR1 is MNHEY, CDR2 SVGAGI. The CDR3 totals 13 residues. This CDR3 reads CASSPTGGNTIYF. For the CDR3, the DNA is TGTGCCAGCAGTCCGACAGGGGGAAACACCATATATTTT.

This clonotype occurred once. The chain has TRBV6-1 and TRBJ2-3; D unresolved. Trimming cost V 6 bases and J 6 bases, with 13 bases left between them. CDR3 length equals 13 residues. Germline CDR1 and CDR2: MNHNS and SASEGT. CDR3 protein: CASSSDLEDTQYF. DNA for the CDR3: TGTGCCAGCAGCTCCGACTTAGAGGATACGCAGTATTTT.

This chain connects TRBV5-4 to TRBJ2-7; D is perhaps TRBD1 or TRBD2 (6 bases each). The CDR3 length is 15 residues. The germline V and J ends were trimmed by 4 bases and 5 bases, with 19 bases remaining between them. Germline CDR1 SGHNT, CDR2 YYREEE (reference sequence). The DNA for the CDR3 is TGTGCCAGCAGCCTGGGGGGCAGCGGAGGAGACGAGCAGTACTTC. This codes for CASSLGGSGGDEQYF.

In regard to this clonotype: The CDR3 ends on some other residue instead of the conserved phenylalanine or tryptophan, so this is likely a read error. The DNA is omitted, as the CDR3 cannot be located on it reliably, and the CDR3 follows TCRdb's listing. V and J are TRBV9 and TRBJ2-1; the DNA was not used to check the table's D call, TRBD1. The CDR3 contains 12 residues when both ends are counted. Germline V gene data show CDR1 as SGDLS and CDR2 as YYNGEE. CDR3: CASSATGNERFL.

This clonotype was seen more than once but under ten times. V and J are TRBV9 and TRBJ2-2; the match to TRBD1 covers 7 bases. V lost 4 bases and J lost 4; bases outside the gene matches: 13. The CDR3 runs to 17 residues. Germline loops: CDR1 SGDLS, CDR2 YYNGEE. The CDR3, as DNA: TGTGCCAGCAGCCCCCGGGACAGTAGCCGGTTCACCGGGGAGCTGTTTTTT. Amino acid sequence: CASSPRDSSRFTGELFF.

On this clonotype: At one end the junction does not follow the germline gene, possibly because of a read error. The chain combines TRBV5-5 with TRBJ2-3, with TRBD2 matching 8 bases. Germline CDR1 is SGHKS and CDR2 is YYEKEE (reference sequence). The CDR3 totals 9 residues. Here the CDR3 DNA reads TGTGCCAGCAGCCCGGGACTAGATTTT. Its protein is CASSPGLDF.

This clonotype appeared a few times. The V call is TRBV4-1, the J call TRBJ2-1; D not resolved. Germline CDR1 and CDR2: MGHRA and YSYEKL. Trimming cost V 0 bases and J 3 bases, with 9 bases left between them. There are 15 residues in the CDR3. Here the CDR3 reads CASSQDIGFYNEQFF. DNA of the CDR3: TGCGCCAGCAGCCAAGACATCGGGTTCTACAATGAGCAGTTCTTC.

V usage is TRBV10-3 and J usage is TRBJ2-2, with 9 bases aligning to TRBD1. The CDR3 extends over 13 amino acids. Germline V gene data show CDR1 as ENHRY and CDR2 as SYGVKD. The V gene end was trimmed by 11 bases and the J gene end by 3 bases; junction bases not matched to a gene: 4. The CDR3 sequence is CAVDRGDTGELFF. The DNA of the CDR3 is TGTGCCGTTGACAGGGGGGACACCGGGGAGCTGTTTTTT.

The J gene is TRBJ2-2, the V gene TRBV15, with D unresolved. CDR3 size: 13 residues. Germline V gene lookup returns CDR1 LNHNV and CDR2 YYDKDF (reference sequence). The germline V and J ends were trimmed by 5 bases and 0 bases, with 4 bases remaining between them. The DNA of the CDR3 is TGTGCCACCAGCCCAGCGAACACCGGGGAGCTGTTTTTT. This translates into CATSPANTGELFF.

The chain uses TRBV10-3 and TRBJ1-5, with 10 bases lining up with TRBD1. V shed 4 bases, J shed 6 bases, and the junction held 6 bases outside the gene matches. The germline V gene encodes CDR1 ENHRY and CDR2 SYGVKD. This CDR3 comprises 15 residues. In DNA, the CDR3 is TGTGCCATCAGTGTTGGGACAGGGGAAGGTCAGCCCCAGCATTTT. Its translation is CAISVGTGEGQPQHF.

As for this clonotype: Without the conserved terminal phenylalanine or tryptophan, this CDR3 likely stems from a read error. The chain joins TRBV4-1 to TRBJ1-3, with a weak D call TRBD1 (6 bases). V gave up 4 bases and J gave up 4 bases, with 17 bases separating them. CDR1 and CDR2 from the germline V gene are MGHRA and YSYEKL. CDR3 size: 16 residues. CDR3 nucleotides: TGCGCCAGCAGCCGATGGACAGATCTAACAGGAAACACCATATATTCT. It specifies CASSRWTDLTGNTIYS.

The V gene is TRBV5-1, the J gene TRBJ1-6; no definite D call. CDR1 and CDR2 from the germline V gene are SGHRS and YFSETQ. V was pared by 0 bases and J by 8 bases, with 12 bases between. The CDR3 is 15 residues long. CDR3 sequence reads: CASSLAGEVYSPLHF. CDR3 sequence (DNA): TGCGCCAGCAGCTTGGCCGGAGAGGTCTATTCACCCCTCCACTTT.

The chain couples TRBV6-5 to TRBJ1-5; no reliable D call. The CDR3 totals 13 residues. With 2 bases removed from V and 3 bases from J, the gap between germline ends came to 5 bases. CDR1 and CDR2 (germline): MNHEY, SVGAGI. The CDR3: CASSYRDNQPQHF. The CDR3, as DNA: TGTGCCAGCAGTTACAGGGACAATCAGCCCCAGCATTTT.

The gene calls are TRBV5-1 and TRBJ2-3; D is perhaps TRBD2 (5 bases). V lost 6 bases, J lost 2 bases, and 16 bases lay in between. Germline lookup yields CDR1 SGHRS and CDR2 YFSETQ. The CDR3 length is 15 residues. CDR3 region: CASNSGPGDTDTQYF. The CDR3 DNA reads TGCGCCAGCAACTCCGGGCCCGGGGACACAGATACGCAGTATTTT.

A single count supports this clonotype. The gene calls are TRBV12-3 or TRBV12-4 and TRBJ2-7; TRBD2 is a possible D gene (6 bases). V was trimmed by 5 bases and J by 7 bases, leaving 15 bases between them. The CDR3 length is 13 residues. DNA of the CDR3: TGTGCCAGCAGTCCGGGACTGTCTGGGGAGCAGTACTTC. Protein product: CASSPGLSGEQYF.

V is TRBV29-1 and J is TRBJ2-7, with TRBD1 matching over 8 bases. The CDR3 has 11 amino acids. V dropped 7 bases and J dropped 4; count of bases not matched to a gene: 3. CDR1 is SQVTM and CDR2 is ANQGSEA in the germline V gene. The CDR3 protein is CSGQGAYEQYF. The CDR3 coding sequence is TGCAGCGGTCAGGGGGCGTACGAGCAGTACTTC.

The V gene is TRBV5-1, the J gene TRBJ2-7, with 11 bases fitting TRBD1. The trim removed 4 bases at V and 1 base at J, leaving 7 bases unmatched. The germline CDR1 and CDR2 sequences are SGHRS and YFSETQ. The CDR3 extends over 16 amino acids. This chain's CDR3 is CASSPGQGAGSYEQYF. DNA for the CDR3: TGCGCCAGCAGCCCCGGACAGGGGGCGGGTTCCTACGAGCAGTACTTC.

The chain links TRBV7-9 to TRBJ1-1, with D uncertain. The CDR3 extends over 13 amino acids. The germline V and J ends were trimmed by 5 bases and 7 bases, with 14 bases remaining between them. From germline, CDR1 is SEHNR and CDR2 FQNEAQ (reference sequence). CDR3 in DNA: TGTGCCAGCAGCCAAGGATGGGAGGGTGAAGCTTTCTTT. It codes for CASSQGWEGEAFF.

The gene calls are TRBV12-3 or TRBV12-4 and TRBJ1-1, with a weak D call TRBD1 (5 bases). The CDR3 extends over 11 amino acids. V was clipped by 6 bases and J by 8 bases, with 10 bases between them. The CDR3 coding sequence is TGTGCCAGCAGCTTTAGGACAGAAGCTTTCTTT. Encoded protein: CASSFRTEAFF.

This clonotype was recorded a few times. In nucleotides, the CDR3 is TGTGCCACCAGTTTGGCAGGGAGCAATCAGCCCCAGCATTTT. It is translated as CATSLAGSNQPQHF. The chain combines TRBV24-1 with TRBJ1-5; D perhaps matches TRBD1 (5 bases). Trimming removed 6 bases at V and 1 base at J, with 9 bases between. The CDR3 runs 14 residues. Germline V gene data show CDR1 as KGHDR and CDR2 as SFDVKD.

This clonotype was seen many times. The chain is built from TRBV7-2 and TRBJ2-7; 7 nucleotides match TRBD1. With 5 bases clipped from V and 5 bases from J, the junction kept 6 bases outside the gene matches. This CDR3 spans 13 amino acids. The germline V gene has CDR1 SGHTA and CDR2 FQGNSA. The CDR3 DNA reads as TGTGCCAGCAGCCCGATTGGGACAGACGAGCAGTACTTC. It translates to CASSPIGTDEQYF.

This chain links TRBV2 with TRBJ2-7, with TRBD1 matching 7 bases. CDR3 length: 13 residues. CDR1 is SNHLY, CDR2 FYNNEI, per germline. V shed 8 bases, J shed 1 base, and the junction held 5 bases outside the gene matches. The CDR3 reads CASGQEISYEQYF. Here the CDR3 DNA reads TGTGCCAGCGGACAGGAGATTTCCTACGAGCAGTACTTC.

The chain carries TRBV9 and TRBJ2-2; a possible D gene is TRBD2 (5 bases). The V and J ends lost 0 bases and 1 base respectively, with 7 bases between them. Germline CDR1 SGDLS, CDR2 YYNGEE. The CDR3 has 15 residues. DNA of the CDR3: TGTGCCAGCAGCGTAGCGGGGAGGAACACCGGGGAGCTGTTTTTT. Protein sequence: CASSVAGRNTGELFF.

This clonotype was observed many times. V gene TRBV6-5 combines with J gene TRBJ2-1; a possible D gene is TRBD2 (6 bases). Germline CDR1 is MNHEY and CDR2 is SVGAGI. The CDR3 loop spans 17 amino acids. The V and J ends lost 1 base and 5 bases respectively, with 18 bases between them. In DNA, the CDR3 is TGTGCCAGCAGTTACTTCGCTAGGGTAGCGGAACACAATGAGCAGTTCTTC. Its translation is CASSYFARVAEHNEQFF.

J is TRBJ1-1 and V is TRBV15; D might be TRBD1 (5 bases). Trimming removed 0 bases from V and 1 base from J, with 9 bases in between. The CDR3 loop spans 15 amino acids. Germline CDR1 and CDR2: LNHNV and YYDKDF (reference sequence). This CDR3 reads CATSRDSGRNTEAFF. For the CDR3, the DNA is TGTGCCACCAGCAGAGATTCAGGGCGGAACACTGAAGCTTTCTTT.

The V gene is TRBV7-2, the J gene TRBJ2-3, with TRBD1 matching over 8 bases. Trimming at V came to 4 bases and at J to 6 bases, leaving 9 bases not matched to a gene. This CDR3 comprises 15 residues. Looked up from germline, CDR1 is SGHTA and CDR2 is FQGNSA. CDR3 sequence reads: CASSSAPGQGDTQYF. The CDR3 coding sequence is TGTGCCAGCAGCTCCGCTCCCGGACAGGGTGATACGCAGTATTTT.

This sequence joins TRBV30 and TRBJ2-3, with D unresolved. The J call is doubtful: the DNA matches TRBJ1-5 better. Germline CDR1 GTSNPN, CDR2 SVGIG (reference sequence). CDR3 length equals 12 residues. The CDR3 protein is CAWSPLVVTQHF. CDR3 DNA sequence: TGTGCCTGGAGTCCTCTAGTGGTTACGCAGCATTTT.

The chain is built from TRBV7-3 and TRBJ2-7, with a weak D call TRBD2 (5 bases). Germline loops: CDR1 SGHTA, CDR2 FQGTGA. Trimming removed 3 bases at V and 7 bases at J, with 19 bases between. The length of the CDR3 is 15 residues. The DNA for the CDR3 is TGTGCCAGCAGCTTTGGCGCACGACCCTGGAGGGAGCAGTACTTC. Protein sequence: CASSFGARPWREQYF. Drawing the rest from reference TRBV7-3 and TRBJ2-7, the complete variable domain is GAGVSQTPSNKVTEKGKYVELRCDPISGHTALYWYRQSLGQGPEFLIYFQGTGAADDSGLPNDRFFAVRPEGSVSTLKIQRTERGDSAVYLCASSFGARPWREQYFGPGTRLTVT.